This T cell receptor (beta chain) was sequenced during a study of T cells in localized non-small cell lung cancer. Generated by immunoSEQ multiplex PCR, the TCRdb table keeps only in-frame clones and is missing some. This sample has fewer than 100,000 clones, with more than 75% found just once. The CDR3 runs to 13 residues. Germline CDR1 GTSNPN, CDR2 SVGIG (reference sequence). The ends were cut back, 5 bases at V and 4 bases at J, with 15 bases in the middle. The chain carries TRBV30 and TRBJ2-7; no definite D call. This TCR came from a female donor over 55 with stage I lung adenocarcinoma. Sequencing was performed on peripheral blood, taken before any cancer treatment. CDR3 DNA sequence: TGTGCCTGGGGGCGCTTGGTGGGATACGAGCAGTACTTC. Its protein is CAWGRLVGYEQYF.